This T cell receptor beta chain was recovered during a study of radiotherapy plus CTLA-4 blockade in lung cancer. Study observations and caveats: Once radiotherapy plus ipilimumab had been given, TCR clones derived from tumor expanded in blood. Early clonal dynamics of blood T cells, together with interferon-beta, were reported as the best response predictor.

Losses at the gene ends were 1 base for V and 2 bases for J; bases not matched to a gene: 6. Germline V CDR1 and CDR2: MNHNS, SASEGT. The CDR3 covers 17 residues. Some clones are missing from TCRdb's copy, which holds only in-frame ones; the method was immunoSEQ multiplex PCR. The table records some 78,000 clones, around 85% of them present only once. A remark on this clone: Its target is unknown.

This chain links TRBV6-1 with TRBJ2-7; 12 bases fit TRBD2. The TCR comes from a human donor with non-small cell lung cancer who had a partial response to radiotherapy plus ipilimumab. The specimen was peripheral blood, collected from a patient treated with radiotherapy plus ipilimumab. The CDR3: CASSEVGLAGGPYEQYF. The CDR3 DNA follows: TGTGCCAGCAGTGAAGTCGGGCTAGCGGGAGGGCCCTACGAGCAGTACTTC.